This note documents a single T cell receptor (beta chain) sequence. The protocol was immunoSEQ multiplex PCR, while the TCRdb copy is restricted to in-frame clones and leaves out a portion. This table has around 140,000 clones, around nine tenths appearing once. The record originates from a study of OX40 agonist ivuxolimab in advanced cancers. This CDR3 is 11 amino acids long. The germline V gene has CDR1 SEHNR and CDR2 FQNEAQ (reference sequence). V lost 6 bases and J lost 7, with 6 bases in between. The sequence derives from an adult with an advanced solid tumor such as melanoma, head and neck, liver or kidney cancer. The sequencing used CD4+ or CD8+ T cells sorted from blood, collected in a trial of the OX40 agonist ivuxolimab. The V and J genes are TRBV7-9 and TRBJ1-4; D gene unclear. The CDR3, as DNA: TGTGCCAGCAGTCGAGGTGAAAAACTGTTTTTT. Protein sequence: CASSRGEKLFF.